Sequencing of this T cell receptor (beta chain) was carried out in a study of blood T cell repertoires in COVID-19. On the study more broadly: T cells, B-cell-depleted T cells, or PBMCs provided the cDNA or gDNA that served as material.

Clones were read by immunoSEQ multiplex PCR, and TCRdb kept only the in-frame ones, dropping some. The sample records around 470,000 clones, approximately 89% being singletons. From germline, CDR1 is WNHNN and CDR2 SYGVQD (reference sequence). The trim removed 2 bases at V and 3 bases at J, leaving 11 bases unmatched. The CDR3 contains 18 residues. The TCR sequence derives from a man in his late teens or twenties with COVID-19, enrolled during active disease. Sequencing was carried out using peripheral blood. The chain carries TRBV10-1 and TRBJ2-1, with TRBD2 matching 9 bases. CDR3 nucleotides: TGCGCCAGCAGTGAGGGAGCGGGAGGAATGGCGTTCTACAATGAGCAGTTCTTC. It yields the protein CASSEGAGGMAFYNEQFF.